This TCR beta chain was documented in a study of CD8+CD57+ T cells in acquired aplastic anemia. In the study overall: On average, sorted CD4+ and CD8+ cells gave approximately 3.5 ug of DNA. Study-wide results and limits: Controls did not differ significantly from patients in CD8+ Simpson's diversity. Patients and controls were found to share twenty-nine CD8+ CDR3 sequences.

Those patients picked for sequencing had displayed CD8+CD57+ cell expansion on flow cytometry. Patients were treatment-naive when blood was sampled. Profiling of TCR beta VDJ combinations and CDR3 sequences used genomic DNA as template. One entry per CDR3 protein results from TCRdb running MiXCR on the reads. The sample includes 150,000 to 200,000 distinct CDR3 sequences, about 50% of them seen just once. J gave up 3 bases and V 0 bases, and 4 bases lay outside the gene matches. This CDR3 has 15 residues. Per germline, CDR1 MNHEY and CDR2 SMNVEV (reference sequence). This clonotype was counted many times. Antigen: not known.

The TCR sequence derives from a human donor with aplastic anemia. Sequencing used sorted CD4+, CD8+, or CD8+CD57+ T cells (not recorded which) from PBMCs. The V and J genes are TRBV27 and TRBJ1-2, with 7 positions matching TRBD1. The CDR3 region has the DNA TGTGCCAGCAGTTTATCGACAGGGCCTCACTATGGCTACACCTTC. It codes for CASSLSTGPHYGYTF.